This T cell receptor (beta chain) derives from a study of T cell responses to AZD1222 COVID-19 vaccine. Notes on this clone: The antigen remains undetermined.

Germline V gene lookup returns CDR1 SGHTA and CDR2 FQGTGA. The germline V and J ends were trimmed by 2 bases and 3 bases, with 11 bases remaining between them. CDR3 length equals 15 residues. TCRdb's table, derived via immunoSEQ multiplex PCR, lists solely in-frame clones and lacks some. The profile shows about 170,000 clones, 85% to 90% of them singletons. Study conclusions and caveats: Clonal diversity may have been underestimated, and the donors were mostly white British, with more females than males.

This clonotype originated in an adult who received the MenACWY meningococcal vaccine as a control. The sample consisted of peripheral blood, taken 28 days after the second dose of the MenACWY control vaccine. V is TRBV7-3 and J is TRBJ2-1; D not certain. The CDR3 region has the DNA TGTGCCAGCAGCTTAGGGCATGACTTCTACAATGAGCAGTTCTTC. It specifies CASSLGHDFYNEQFF.